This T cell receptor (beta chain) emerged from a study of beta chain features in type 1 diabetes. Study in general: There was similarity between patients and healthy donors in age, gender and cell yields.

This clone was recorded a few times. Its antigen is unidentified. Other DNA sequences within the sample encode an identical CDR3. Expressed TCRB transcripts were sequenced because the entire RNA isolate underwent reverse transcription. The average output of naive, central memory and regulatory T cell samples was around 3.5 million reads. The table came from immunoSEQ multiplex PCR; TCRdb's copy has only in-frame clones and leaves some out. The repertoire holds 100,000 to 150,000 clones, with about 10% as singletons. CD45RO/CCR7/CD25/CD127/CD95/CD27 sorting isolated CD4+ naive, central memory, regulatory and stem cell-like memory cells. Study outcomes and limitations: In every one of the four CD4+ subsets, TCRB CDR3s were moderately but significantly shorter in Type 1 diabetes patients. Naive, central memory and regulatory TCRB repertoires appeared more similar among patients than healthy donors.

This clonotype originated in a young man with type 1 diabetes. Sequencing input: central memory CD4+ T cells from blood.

The CDR3 region is CASSLGATDTQYF. For the CDR3, the DNA is TGCGCCAGCAGCTTGGGGGCCACAGATACGCAGTATTTT. The J gene is TRBJ2-3, the V gene TRBV5-1; D not resolved. The CDR3 is 13 residues long. With 0 bases removed from V and 2 bases from J, the gap between germline ends came to 4 bases. The germline CDR1 and CDR2 sequences are SGHRS and YFSETQ. Full variable domain (outside the CDR3, taken from reference TRBV5-1 and TRBJ2-3): KAGVTQTPRYLIKTRGQQVTLSCSPISGHRSVSWYQQTPGQGLQFLFEYFSETQRNKGNFPGRFSGRQFSNSRSEMNVSTLELGDSALYLCASSLGATDTQYFGPGTRLTVL.